This T cell receptor (beta chain) is drawn from a study of blood T cell repertoires in COVID-19. Study context: The samples span acute and convalescent COVID-19 from the United States, Italy and Spain.

In the original processing: Counts of nucleated cells, estimated from reference gene primer amplification, were obtained. TCRdb keeps only in-frame clones here, not all; method: immunoSEQ multiplex PCR. V, J and clone size derive from that table, while D and trimming were established from the DNA sequence. The sample includes around 230,000 clones, around 92% of them seen just once. Participants were aged about 18 to 95 years, lived in 24 US areas, and enrolled virtually. Germline V gene sequence: CDR1 MNHEY, CDR2 SVGAGI. The CDR3 is 14 residues long. The V gene end was trimmed by 4 bases and the J gene end by 7 bases; junction bases not matched to a gene: 7.

This TCR came from a woman in her twenties or thirties with acute COVID-19. This chain links TRBV6-5 with TRBJ2-3; 8 bases fit TRBD1. The sequenced material came from PBMCs or T cells enriched from blood (not recorded which). CDR3 nucleotides: TGTGCCAGCAGTTCATCCAGGGGGCCAAATACGCAGTATTTT. Protein: CASSSSRGPNTQYF.